A single count supports the clone carrying this TCR beta chain. In the study's own analysis: Estimation of nucleated cell counts was performed using reference gene primer amplification. Profiled with immunoSEQ multiplex PCR; TCRdb holds only in-frame clones, not every one. V and J calls plus clone size are reproduced from that table; the DNA served to infer D and trimming. The table lists some 100,000 clones, around 93% of them singletons, with 1.8% in the top ten. The entry originates in a study of blood T cell repertoires in COVID-19. Sequenced material: peripheral blood. The TCR sequence derives from a human donor with active COVID-19. The donor label of this sample is uncertain.

CDR3 region: CASSPRTGWGTGELFF. The DNA for the CDR3 is TGTGCCAGCAGTCCTAGGACAGGGTGGGGCACCGGGGAGCTGTTTTTT. V gene TRBV2 combines with J gene TRBJ2-2, with 8 bases that match TRBD1. This CDR3 comprises 16 residues. Per the germline V gene, CDR1 is SNHLY and CDR2 is FYNNEI. V lost 5 bases to trimming and J lost 4 bases; unmatched junction nucleotides: 9.